A selection of T cell receptor beta chains follows, all from one sample in a study of OX40 agonist ivuxolimab in advanced cancers. Assay: immunoSEQ multiplex PCR; the TCRdb copy retains only in-frame clones and omits some. The table lists about 83,000 clones, about 88% of them singletons. This specimen consisted of CD4+ or CD8+ T cells sorted from blood, obtained in a trial of the OX40 agonist ivuxolimab. All receptors derive from an adult with an advanced solid tumor such as melanoma, head and neck, liver or kidney cancer. CDR3s include the opening cysteine and the closing phenylalanine or tryptophan. Fields, in order: J gene, V gene, clone size, D gene, CDR3 protein, CDR3 DNA. The D gene is left open where the match is weak. Only some rows state a clone size, as once, few, many or a class for expanded clones.

TRBJ2-1 TRBV4-3 - - CASSQDSGDYNEQFF TGCGCCAGCAGCCAAGATTCTGGGGACTACAATGAGCAGTTCTTC
TRBJ1-6 TRBV15 - TRBD1 CATSNRGGNSPLHF TGTGCCACCAGCAACAGGGGGGGTAATTCACCCCTCCACTTT
TRBJ2-5 TRBV2 - - CASTIDRQETQYF TGTGCCAGCACCATCGACAGGCAAGAAACCCAGTACTTC
TRBJ2-7 TRBV5-4 - - CASSRGTAYEQYF TGTGCCAGCAGCCGGGGGACAGCCTACGAGCAGTACTTC
TRBJ2-3 TRBV9 once - CASSVGTNTDTQYF TGTGCCAGCAGCGTAGGGACTAACACAGATACGCAGTATTTT
TRBJ2-1 TRBV7-9 - - CASSWTVANNEQFF TGTGCCAGCAGCTGGACGGTTGCGAACAATGAGCAGTTCTTC
TRBJ1-3 TRBV6-1 - - CASSEIGNTIYF TGTGCCAGCAGTGAAATTGGAAACACCATATATTTT
TRBJ1-2 TRBV30 - - CAWTFYGGNGYTF TGTGCCTGGACCTTTTACGGGGGGAATGGCTACACCTTC
TRBJ1-2 TRBV6-4 - - CASRPQGSYGYTF TGTGCCAGCAGACCACAGGGTAGCTATGGCTACACCTTC
TRBJ1-5 TRBV19 - - CASRRGVRSQPQHF TGTGCCAGTAGGCGGGGGGTGCGGTCTCAGCCCCAGCATTTT
TRBJ1-2 TRBV9 - - CASSPADSWVGGYTF TGTGCCAGCAGCCCCGCTGACTCATGGGTTGGTGGCTACACCTTC
TRBJ2-5 TRBV19 - - CASSMRWGETQYF TGTGCCAGTAGTATGCGATGGGGGGAGACCCAGTACTTC
TRBJ2-5 TRBV5-5 - TRBD2 CASSLEAGGPWETQYF TGTGCCAGCAGCTTGGAGGCGGGGGGGCCTTGGGAGACCCAGTACTTC
TRBJ1-2 TRBV5-1 - - CASSEASGSGYTF TGCGCCAGCAGTGAGGCTAGCGGATCTGGCTACACCTTC
TRBJ2-2 TRBV5-1 few TRBD1 CASSLGGTGSTGELFF TGCGCCAGCAGCTTAGGCGGGACAGGGTCCACCGGGGAGCTGTTTTTT
TRBJ2-5 TRBV5-4 - TRBD1 CASSADSTGYQETQYF TGTGCCAGCAGCGCGGACTCGACAGGGTACCAAGAGACCCAGTACTTC
TRBJ1-5 TRBV6-1 - - CASSWGEGYNQPQHF TGTGCCAGCAGTTGGGGAGAGGGTTACAATCAGCCCCAGCATTTT
TRBJ1-3 TRBV7-9 - - CASSYRGSGNTIYF TGTGCCAGCAGCTACAGAGGGTCTGGAAACACCATATATTTT
TRBJ2-3 TRBV4-1 once - CASSPGFTDTQYF TGCGCCAGCAGCCCTGGCTTCACAGATACGCAGTATTTT
TRBJ1-2 TRBV6-1 once - CASTTLGYGYTF TGTGCCAGCACTACCCTCGGCTATGGCTACACCTTC
TRBJ2-5 TRBV7-7 - - CASSYTDLSGGETQYF TGTGCCAGCAGCTATACGGACCTGAGTGGGGGAGAGACCCAGTACTTC
TRBJ1-5 TRBV28 few - CASSFGRSNQPQHF TGTGCCAGCAGTTTTGGCAGGAGCAATCAGCCCCAGCATTTT
TRBJ2-3 TRBV4-1 few - CASSSSGGSYTDTQYF TGCGCCAGCAGCTCCTCAGGGGGGTCATACACAGATACGCAGTATTTT
TRBJ2-7 TRBV2 - TRBD1 CASSEDRESYEQYF TGTGCCAGCAGTGAGGACAGGGAATCCTACGAGCAGTACTTC
TRBJ1-3 TRBV6-5 - - CASRGQIDSGNTIYF TGTGCCAGCAGAGGACAGATAGACTCTGGAAACACCATATATTTT
TRBJ1-2 TRBV2 - - CASSETHPRYGYTF TGTGCCAGCAGTGAAACACATCCTAGGTATGGCTACACCTTC
TRBJ2-7 TRBV13 - - CASSLSRGPLYEQYF TGTGCCAGCAGCTTAAGCCGTGGGCCCCTCTACGAGCAGTACTTC
TRBJ1-2 TRBV5-4 - - CASSLDGAVYGYTF TGTGCCAGCAGCTTGGATGGGGCGGTATATGGCTACACCTTC
TRBJ2-3 TRBV5-4 - - CASVGVSTDTQYF TGTGCCAGTGTTGGGGTCAGCACAGATACGCAGTATTTT
TRBJ2-7 TRBV19 - - CASSSTGPPYEQYF TGTGCCAGTAGTAGCACAGGGCCTCCCTACGAGCAGTACTTC
TRBJ2-1 TRBV7-3 - TRBD2 CASSPRVQRGNEQFF TGTGCCAGCAGCCCAAGGGTCCAGCGGGGCAATGAGCAGTTCTTC
TRBJ2-3 TRBV19 - - CASNRDEDTQYF TGTGCCAGTAACAGGGACGAAGATACGCAGTATTTT
TRBJ2-1 TRBV2 - - CASREGVRTYNEQFF TGTGCCAGCAGGGAGGGGGTAAGGACCTACAATGAGCAGTTCTTC
TRBJ2-5 TRBV27 - TRBD2 CASSPSTSGDQETQYF TGTGCCAGCAGTCCCTCGACTAGCGGGGACCAAGAGACCCAGTACTTC
TRBJ2-1 TRBV18 - TRBD1 CASSPVQGFNEQFF TGTGCCAGCTCACCCGTACAGGGGTTTAATGAGCAGTTCTTC
TRBJ2-1 TRBV27 - TRBD1 CASTRQGQGGDEQFF TGTGCCAGCACCCGACAAGGACAGGGCGGCGATGAGCAGTTCTTC
TRBJ2-3 TRBV9 - - CASSVDGLEGTDTQYF TGTGCCAGCAGCGTAGACGGGTTGGAGGGGACAGATACGCAGTATTTT
TRBJ2-7 TRBV7-2 - TRBD2 CASSTSSGRTYEQYF TGTGCCAGCAGCACTTCTAGCGGGCGAACCTACGAGCAGTACTTC
TRBJ2-1 TRBV11-2 - TRBD1 CASSLRTGNSYNEQFF TGTGCCAGCAGCTTACGGACAGGGAATTCCTACAATGAGCAGTTCTTC
TRBJ2-2 TRBV27 - - CASSSGTKGTGELFF TGTGCCAGCAGTTCCGGGACAAAGGGGACCGGGGAGCTGTTTTTT
TRBJ1-1 TRBV7-2 - - CASSNHGANTEAFF TGTGCCAGCAGCAACCACGGGGCGAACACTGAAGCTTTCTTT
TRBJ2-1 TRBV19 - TRBD2 CASTRGGAFLNEQFF TGTGCCAGTACCCGGGGGGGGGCCTTTCTCAATGAGCAGTTCTTC